The rows below give T cell receptor beta chains drawn from one sample of a study of cytomegalovirus exposure and HLA in healthy donors. TCRdb's copy holds only in-frame clones and misses some; the assay was immunoSEQ multiplex PCR. The table has hundreds of thousands of clones, roughly 83% seen once. What was sequenced was PBMCs. The receptors were gathered from a woman aged 18 to 35 in good health and CMV-seronegative. CDR3s include the opening cysteine and the closing phenylalanine or tryptophan. Fields, in order: clone size, D gene, J gene, V gene, CDR3 length, CDR3 DNA, CDR3 protein. D genes are given only for firm matches. Expanded clones get a size class; other rows say once, few or many, or leave the size out.

clone_size: NA
d_call: TRBD1
j_call: TRBJ1-1
v_call: TRBV5-1
cdr3_length: 14
cdr3_nt: TGCGCCAGCATAACTGGGACAGGGGCTACTGAAGCTTTCTTT
cdr3_aa: CASITGTGATEAFF

clone_size: NA
d_call: NA
j_call: TRBJ2-3
v_call: TRBV11-2
cdr3_length: 15
cdr3_nt: TGTGCCAGCAGCGTTGATGGAGGATTCACAGATACGCAGTATTTT
cdr3_aa: CASSVDGGFTDTQYF

clone_size: NA
d_call: NA
j_call: TRBJ2-7
v_call: TRBV21-1
cdr3_length: 13
cdr3_nt: TGTGCCAGCAGCAAAGAGGTAGGTCACGAGCAGTACTTC
cdr3_aa: CASSKEVGHEQYF

clone_size: few
d_call: TRBD2
j_call: TRBJ2-1
v_call: TRBV28
cdr3_length: 17
cdr3_nt: TGTGCCAGCAGCCCGACTAGCGGGAGGGCCCTCAGGAATGAGCAGTTCTTC
cdr3_aa: CASSPTSGRALRNEQFF

clone_size: NA
d_call: TRBD1
j_call: TRBJ2-2
v_call: TRBV25-1
cdr3_length: 18
cdr3_nt: TGTGCCAGCAGCCCAAGGATCCGACAGGGGGGAAACACCGGGGAGCTGTTTTTT
cdr3_aa: CASSPRIRQGGNTGELFF

clone_size: NA
d_call: TRBD2
j_call: TRBJ2-7
v_call: TRBV27
cdr3_length: 15
cdr3_nt: TGTGCCAGCAGTTTTAGGCTAGCGGGAGGGTACGAGCAGTACTTC
cdr3_aa: CASSFRLAGGYEQYF

clone_size: NA
d_call: TRBD2
j_call: TRBJ2-5
v_call: TRBV5-5
cdr3_length: 14
cdr3_nt: TGTGCCAGCAGCTCAGGACTAGCGGAAGAGACCCAGTACTTC
cdr3_aa: CASSSGLAEETQYF

clone_size: NA
d_call: NA
j_call: TRBJ1-2
v_call: TRBV2
cdr3_length: 14
cdr3_nt: TGTGCCAGCAGTGAAGGCAGGGTGGGCGTCGGCTACACCTTC
cdr3_aa: CASSEGRVGVGYTF

clone_size: few
d_call: TRBD2
j_call: TRBJ2-7
v_call: TRBV27
cdr3_length: 17
cdr3_nt: TGTGCCAGCAGTTTTCGGCCTAGCGGGATTTACTTTTACGAGCAGTACTTC
cdr3_aa: CASSFRPSGIYFYEQYF

clone_size: NA
d_call: NA
j_call: TRBJ1-4
v_call: TRBV5-1
cdr3_length: 15
cdr3_nt: TGCGCCAGCAGCTTGGGACAGACGGGAAATGAAAAACTGTTTTTT
cdr3_aa: CASSLGQTGNEKLFF

clone_size: NA
d_call: NA
j_call: TRBJ1-4
v_call: TRBV28
cdr3_length: 14
cdr3_nt: TGTGCCGCGCAACTCGGGACGATGGGTGAAAAACTGTTTTTT
cdr3_aa: CAAQLGTMGEKLFF

clone_size: NA
d_call: TRBD2
j_call: TRBJ2-5
v_call: TRBV27
cdr3_length: 14
cdr3_nt: TGTGCCAGCAGTCCAGGGACTAGCGGAGAGACCCAGTACTTC
cdr3_aa: CASSPGTSGETQYF

clone_size: once
d_call: NA
j_call: TRBJ2-5
v_call: TRBV7-9
cdr3_length: 14
cdr3_nt: TGTGCCAGTGGAAGGACAGCGCAGCAAGAGACCCAGTACTTC
cdr3_aa: CASGRTAQQETQYF

clone_size: NA
d_call: TRBD2
j_call: TRBJ2-7
v_call: TRBV11-1
cdr3_length: 15
cdr3_nt: TGTGCCAGCAGCCCGAGCGGGAGGCTCTCCTACGAGCAGTACTTC
cdr3_aa: CASSPSGRLSYEQYF

clone_size: NA
d_call: TRBD2
j_call: TRBJ2-3
v_call: TRBV6-4
cdr3_length: 14
cdr3_nt: TGTGCCAGCAGTGACACTAGCGGGACAGATACGCAGTATTTT
cdr3_aa: CASSDTSGTDTQYF

clone_size: many
d_call: NA
j_call: TRBJ1-1
v_call: TRBV2
cdr3_length: 14
cdr3_nt: TGTGCCAGCAGTGAAGAGGGTCGGGTTCTTGAAGCTTTCTTT
cdr3_aa: CASSEEGRVLEAFF

clone_size: NA
d_call: NA
j_call: TRBJ2-7
v_call: TRBV2
cdr3_length: 12
cdr3_nt: TGTGCCAGCCTCAGGGGCCCCTACGAGCAGTACTTC
cdr3_aa: CASLRGPYEQYF

clone_size: once
d_call: NA
j_call: TRBJ2-7
v_call: TRBV30
cdr3_length: 14
cdr3_nt: TGTGCCTGGAGAGGCGACCTCAGCTCCTACGAGCAGTACTTC
cdr3_aa: CAWRGDLSSYEQYF

clone_size: NA
d_call: NA
j_call: TRBJ2-7
v_call: TRBV10-3
cdr3_length: 13
cdr3_nt: TGTGCCATCAGTGTGGACAGCGACTACGAGCAGTACTTC
cdr3_aa: CAISVDSDYEQYF

clone_size: few
d_call: NA
j_call: TRBJ1-2
v_call: TRBV28
cdr3_length: 13
cdr3_nt: TGTGCCAGCAGTTTGGGAAGCAACTATGGCTACACCTTC
cdr3_aa: CASSLGSNYGYTF

clone_size: NA
d_call: NA
j_call: TRBJ1-2
v_call: TRBV5-8
cdr3_length: 14
cdr3_nt: TGTGCCAGCAGCTTAGGGCAGGGAGGCGATGGCTACACCTTC
cdr3_aa: CASSLGQGGDGYTF

clone_size: NA
d_call: NA
j_call: TRBJ1-1
v_call: TRBV5-1
cdr3_length: 16
cdr3_nt: TGCGCCAGCAGCCAACAGGGTAGGATGATGAACACTGAAGCTTTCTTT
cdr3_aa: CASSQQGRMMNTEAFF

clone_size: NA
d_call: NA
j_call: TRBJ1-2
v_call: TRBV6-5
cdr3_length: 14
cdr3_nt: TGTGCCAGCAGTCTGGAGAGAGCTAACTATGGCTACACCTTC
cdr3_aa: CASSLERANYGYTF

clone_size: NA
d_call: TRBD2
j_call: TRBJ2-5
v_call: TRBV28
cdr3_length: 17
cdr3_nt: TGTGCCAGCAGTTTATCCCCCCGTAGCGGGAAGCAAGAGACCCAGTACTTC
cdr3_aa: CASSLSPRSGKQETQYF

clone_size: NA
d_call: NA
j_call: TRBJ2-2
v_call: TRBV2
cdr3_length: 15
cdr3_nt: TGTGCCAGCAGGAAATCAGTAGGGGACACCGGGGAGCTGTTTTTT
cdr3_aa: CASRKSVGDTGELFF

clone_size: NA
d_call: NA
j_call: TRBJ1-2
v_call: TRBV2
cdr3_length: 14
cdr3_nt: TGTGCCAGCAGTTCCGGGACTATACTCTATGGCTACACCTTC
cdr3_aa: CASSSGTILYGYTF

clone_size: NA
d_call: NA
j_call: TRBJ1-2
v_call: TRBV27
cdr3_length: 13
cdr3_nt: TGTGCCAGCAGTTCTACAGGTGGCTATGGCTACACCTTC
cdr3_aa: CASSSTGGYGYTF

clone_size: NA
d_call: NA
j_call: TRBJ2-2
v_call: TRBV7-2
cdr3_length: 15
cdr3_nt: TGTGCCAGCAGCTTTGGTAGCGGGAACACCGGGGAGCTGTTTTTT
cdr3_aa: CASSFGSGNTGELFF

clone_size: few
d_call: NA
j_call: TRBJ1-1
v_call: TRBV4-1
cdr3_length: 15
cdr3_nt: TGCGCCAGCAGCCTAGGGTGGGCCACGGGCACTGAAGCTTTCTTT
cdr3_aa: CASSLGWATGTEAFF

clone_size: NA
d_call: TRBD2
j_call: TRBJ2-1
v_call: TRBV5-1
cdr3_length: 16
cdr3_nt: TGCGCCAGCAGCTCATACACTAGCGGGGGAAACAATGAGCAGTTCTTC
cdr3_aa: CASSSYTSGGNNEQFF

clone_size: NA
d_call: NA
j_call: TRBJ2-3
v_call: TRBV2
cdr3_length: 12
cdr3_nt: TGTGCCAGCAGGGTTGACTCCGATACGCAGTATTTT
cdr3_aa: CASRVDSDTQYF

clone_size: NA
d_call: NA
j_call: TRBJ2-1
v_call: TRBV13
cdr3_length: 14
cdr3_nt: TGTGCCAGCAGCTTATATGTGGTAGACAATGAGCAGTTCTTC
cdr3_aa: CASSLYVVDNEQFF

clone_size: NA
d_call: NA
j_call: TRBJ2-1
v_call: TRBV2
cdr3_length: 12
cdr3_nt: TGTGCCAGCAGTTTAGTCTACAATGAGCAGTTCTTC
cdr3_aa: CASSLVYNEQFF

clone_size: NA
d_call: NA
j_call: TRBJ2-5
v_call: TRBV2
cdr3_length: 12
cdr3_nt: TGTGCCAGCAGGACGGTGGGGGAGACCCAGTACTTC
cdr3_aa: CASRTVGETQYF

clone_size: few
d_call: TRBD1
j_call: TRBJ1-2
v_call: TRBV29-1
cdr3_length: 13
cdr3_nt: TGCAGCGTTGAGGGGGACAGGGGAAGGGGCTACACCTTC
cdr3_aa: CSVEGDRGRGYTF

clone_size: NA
d_call: NA
j_call: TRBJ2-7
v_call: TRBV5-1
cdr3_length: 13
cdr3_nt: TGCGCCAGCAGCCCGGGAAATCCCTACGAGCAGTACTTC
cdr3_aa: CASSPGNPYEQYF

clone_size: NA
d_call: NA
j_call: TRBJ2-5
v_call: TRBV6-1
cdr3_length: 13
cdr3_nt: TGTGCCAGCAGTGAAGAACGGGGAGAGACCCAGTACTTC
cdr3_aa: CASSEERGETQYF

clone_size: NA
d_call: TRBD1
j_call: TRBJ1-2
v_call: TRBV18
cdr3_length: 14
cdr3_nt: TGTGCCAGCAGGGGACAGGGGGGAGACTATGGCTACACCTTC
cdr3_aa: CASRGQGGDYGYTF

clone_size: NA
d_call: NA
j_call: TRBJ2-2
v_call: TRBV15
cdr3_length: 14
cdr3_nt: TGTGCCACCAGCAGAGTCCTCTCGACTGAGGAGCTGTTTTTT
cdr3_aa: CATSRVLSTEELFF

clone_size: NA
d_call: NA
j_call: TRBJ2-7
v_call: TRBV13
cdr3_length: 12
cdr3_nt: TGTGCCAGCAGCTGGGGGGGGCGCGAGCAGTACTTC
cdr3_aa: CASSWGGREQYF

clone_size: NA
d_call: TRBD1
j_call: TRBJ2-6
v_call: TRBV30
cdr3_length: 16
cdr3_nt: TGTGCCTGGAACTCCGGGACAGTCTCTGGGGCCAACGTCCTGACTTTC
cdr3_aa: CAWNSGTVSGANVLTF

clone_size: NA
d_call: NA
j_call: TRBJ1-1
v_call: TRBV29-1
cdr3_length: 10
cdr3_nt: TGCAGCGTGGGGGACGCTGAAGCTTTCTTT
cdr3_aa: CSVGDAEAFF

clone_size: NA
d_call: NA
j_call: TRBJ2-7
v_call: TRBV6-1
cdr3_length: 14
cdr3_nt: TGTGCCAGCAGTGACCAGGGAAACAACTACGAGCAGTACTTC
cdr3_aa: CASSDQGNNYEQYF

clone_size: NA
d_call: NA
j_call: TRBJ2-5
v_call: TRBV6-6
cdr3_length: 15
cdr3_nt: TGTGCCAGCAGCGGCAGCGGTTCCCGAGGCGAGACCCAGTACTTC
cdr3_aa: CASSGSGSRGETQYF

clone_size: once
d_call: NA
j_call: TRBJ2-7
v_call: TRBV7-9
cdr3_length: 14
cdr3_nt: TGTGCCAGCAGCTGGGGGCTAGCTGGGGACGAGCAGTACTTC
cdr3_aa: CASSWGLAGDEQYF

clone_size: NA
d_call: NA
j_call: TRBJ2-3
v_call: TRBV5-1
cdr3_length: 15
cdr3_nt: TGCGCCAGCAGCTCGGGGGGCGCAGGCACAGATACGCAGTATTTT
cdr3_aa: CASSSGGAGTDTQYF

clone_size: NA
d_call: NA
j_call: TRBJ2-3
v_call: TRBV7-3
cdr3_length: 17
cdr3_nt: TGTGCCAGCAGCTTAACTGGACGGAGAGGGGGCACAGATACGCAGTATTTT
cdr3_aa: CASSLTGRRGGTDTQYF

clone_size: NA
d_call: TRBD1
j_call: TRBJ2-7
v_call: TRBV19
cdr3_length: 14
cdr3_nt: TGTGCCAGTAGTATAAACTCAGGGGGCTACGAGCAGTACTTC
cdr3_aa: CASSINSGGYEQYF

clone_size: NA
d_call: NA
j_call: TRBJ1-1
v_call: TRBV5-3
cdr3_length: 15
cdr3_nt: TGTGCCAGAAGCTCCCTCTGCACCCGGAACACTGAAGCTTTCTTT
cdr3_aa: CARSSLCTRNTEAFF

clone_size: few
d_call: NA
j_call: TRBJ2-7
v_call: TRBV6-1
cdr3_length: 14
cdr3_nt: TGTGCCAGCAGTGTAGCAGGGGCTGACTACGAGCAGTACTTC
cdr3_aa: CASSVAGADYEQYF

clone_size: NA
d_call: NA
j_call: TRBJ2-7
v_call: TRBV10-2
cdr3_length: 12
cdr3_nt: TGCGCCATCTCGGACAACTCCTACGAGCAGTACTTC
cdr3_aa: CAISDNSYEQYF

clone_size: NA
d_call: NA
j_call: TRBJ1-1
v_call: TRBV28
cdr3_length: 14
cdr3_nt: TGTGCCAGCAGTCCCCCGGGAGGGGACACTGAAGCTTTCTTT
cdr3_aa: CASSPPGGDTEAFF

clone_size: NA
d_call: TRBD1
j_call: TRBJ2-4
v_call: TRBV6-1
cdr3_length: 17
cdr3_nt: TGTGCCAGCAGTGAAGGGGACAGCATATTAGCCAAAAACATTCAGTACTTC
cdr3_aa: CASSEGDSILAKNIQYF

clone_size: few
d_call: NA
j_call: TRBJ1-2
v_call: TRBV6-1
cdr3_length: 14
cdr3_nt: TGTGCCAGCAGCCGGGACGCTGCTAACTATGGCTACACCTTC
cdr3_aa: CASSRDAANYGYTF

clone_size: NA
d_call: NA
j_call: TRBJ1-3
v_call: TRBV6-1
cdr3_length: 13
cdr3_nt: TGTGCCAGCAGTGATCTTAGCCGAAACACCATATATTTT
cdr3_aa: CASSDLSRNTIYF

clone_size: NA
d_call: NA
j_call: TRBJ1-5
v_call: TRBV15
cdr3_length: 15
cdr3_nt: TGTGCCACCAGCGAACATGTAGATAGCAATCAGCCCCAGCATTTT
cdr3_aa: CATSEHVDSNQPQHF

clone_size: NA
d_call: TRBD2
j_call: TRBJ2-1
v_call: TRBV7-9
cdr3_length: 15
cdr3_nt: TGTGCCAGCAGCCCACTAGCGGGGGTATACAATGAGCAGTTCTTC
cdr3_aa: CASSPLAGVYNEQFF

clone_size: few
d_call: TRBD1
j_call: TRBJ1-1
v_call: TRBV28
cdr3_length: 16
cdr3_nt: TGTGCCAGCAGTCCCCCCCGGGACAGGATGAACACTGAAGCTTTCTTT
cdr3_aa: CASSPPRDRMNTEAFF

clone_size: once
d_call: NA
j_call: TRBJ2-1
v_call: TRBV2
cdr3_length: 15
cdr3_nt: TGTGCCAGCAGTGAATCACCGTCTAGGGTCGATGAGCAGTTCTTC
cdr3_aa: CASSESPSRVDEQFF

clone_size: NA
d_call: TRBD1
j_call: TRBJ1-2
v_call: TRBV2
cdr3_length: 15
cdr3_nt: TGTGCCGGCTCTGGGGACAGGGGAAGGGTCTATGGCTACACCTTC
cdr3_aa: CAGSGDRGRVYGYTF